The source of this T cell receptor (beta chain) is a study of blood T cell repertoires in COVID-19. Study-level information: Specimens from acute and convalescent COVID-19 originated in the United States, Italy and Spain. The cDNA or gDNA used as material had been derived from T cells, B-cell-depleted T cells, or PBMCs.

This CDR3 is built from 14 residues. CDR1 is LGHDT, CDR2 YNNKEL, per germline (reference sequence). V lost 4 bases to trimming and J lost 2 bases, with 12 bases between them. In the source study's methods: Researchers report that nucleated cell counts were estimated from reference gene primer amplification. TCRdb's table, derived via immunoSEQ multiplex PCR, lists solely in-frame clones and lacks some. D and trimming were read from the DNA, whereas the V and J calls and clone size are those reported in that table. The profile shows approximately 70,000 clones, approximately 86% of them singletons. The V and J genes are TRBV3-1 (or the pseudogene TRBV3-2) and TRBJ2-7; D may be TRBD1 (6 bases). The sequence was obtained from a woman aged 60-75 years with acute or convalescent COVID-19. Sequencing was done on a sample of peripheral blood. The CDR3 loop is CASSLQGPPYEQYF. The CDR3 region has the DNA TGTGCCAGCAGCCTACAGGGCCCGCCCTACGAGCAGTACTTC.